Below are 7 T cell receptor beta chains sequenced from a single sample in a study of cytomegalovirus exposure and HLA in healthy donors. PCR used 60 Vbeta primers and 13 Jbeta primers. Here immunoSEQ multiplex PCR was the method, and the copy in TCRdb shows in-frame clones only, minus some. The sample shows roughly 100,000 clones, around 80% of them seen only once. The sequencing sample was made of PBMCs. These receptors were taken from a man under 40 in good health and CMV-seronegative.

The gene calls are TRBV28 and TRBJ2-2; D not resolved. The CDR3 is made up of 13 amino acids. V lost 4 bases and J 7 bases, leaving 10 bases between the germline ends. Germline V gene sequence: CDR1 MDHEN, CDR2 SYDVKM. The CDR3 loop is CASSYEKRGELFF. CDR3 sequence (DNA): TGTGCCAGCAGTTATGAAAAGCGCGGGGAGCTGTTTTTT. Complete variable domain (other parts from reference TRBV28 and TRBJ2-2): DVKVTQSSRYLVKRTGEKVFLECVQDMDHENMFWYRQDPGLGLRLIYFSYDVKMKEKGDIPEGYSVSREKKERFSLILESASTNQTSMYLCASSYEKRGELFFGEGSRLTVL.

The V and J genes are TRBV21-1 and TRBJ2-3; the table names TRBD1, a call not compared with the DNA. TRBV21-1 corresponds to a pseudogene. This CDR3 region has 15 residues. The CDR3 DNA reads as TGTGCCAGCAGCAAATATCGACAGGCACCCTCCACGCAGTATTTT. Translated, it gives CASSKYRQAPSTQYF.

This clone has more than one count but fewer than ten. The CDR3 spells CASSQSLAGVNEQFF. Written as DNA, the CDR3 is TGCGCCAGCAGCCAAAGCCTAGCGGGGGTAAATGAGCAGTTCTTC. The V and J genes are TRBV4-3 and TRBJ2-1; 10 nucleotides agree with TRBD2. This CDR3 spans 15 amino acids. Germline CDR1 reads LGHNA; CDR2 reads YSLEER. With V trimmed by 2 bases and J by 7 bases, 5 bases remained unmatched.

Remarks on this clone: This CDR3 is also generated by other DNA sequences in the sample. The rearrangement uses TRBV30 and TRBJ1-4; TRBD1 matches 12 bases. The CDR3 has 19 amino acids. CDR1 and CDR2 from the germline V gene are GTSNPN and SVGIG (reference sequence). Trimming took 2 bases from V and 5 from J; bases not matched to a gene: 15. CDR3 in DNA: TGTGCCTGGAGTACCCCTGGGACAGGGGGCGGTTCATCCAATGAAAAACTGTTTTTT. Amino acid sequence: CAWSTPGTGGGSSNEKLFF.

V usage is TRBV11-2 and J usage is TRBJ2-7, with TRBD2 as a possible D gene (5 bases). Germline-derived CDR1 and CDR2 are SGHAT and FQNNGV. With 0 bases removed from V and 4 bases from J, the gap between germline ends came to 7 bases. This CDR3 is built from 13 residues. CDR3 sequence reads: CASSLDRGYEQYF. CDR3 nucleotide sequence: TGTGCCAGCAGCTTAGATCGGGGATACGAGCAGTACTTC. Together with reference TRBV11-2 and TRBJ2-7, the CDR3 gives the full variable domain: EAGVAQSPRYKIIEKRQSVAFWCNPISGHATLYWYQQILGQGPKLLIQFQNNGVVDDSQLPKDRFSAERLKGVDSTLKIQPAKLEDSAVYLCASSLDRGYEQYFGPGTRLTVT.

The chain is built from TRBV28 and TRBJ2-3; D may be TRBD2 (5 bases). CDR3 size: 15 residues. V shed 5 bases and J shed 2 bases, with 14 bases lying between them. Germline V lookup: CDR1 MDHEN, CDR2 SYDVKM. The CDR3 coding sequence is TGTGCCAGCAGTCCCGCAGCGGCGTCCACAGATACGCAGTATTTT. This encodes CASSPAAASTDTQYF.

The DNA of the CDR3 is TGTGCCAGCAGCCAAGGACACAACACCGGGGAGCTGTTTTTT. Its translation: CASSQGHNTGELFF. The chain links TRBV7-3 to TRBJ2-2, with D possibly TRBD1 on 5 matching bases. Trimming took 5 bases from V and 2 from J, leaving 9 bases between them. Per the germline V gene, CDR1 is SGHTA and CDR2 is FQGTGA. This CDR3 is built from 14 residues.